Listed below are T cell receptor beta chains from one sample, sequenced in a study of T cell responses to AZD1222 COVID-19 vaccine. Sequenced by immunoSEQ multiplex PCR; TCRdb stores in-frame clones only, minus some. Of about 200,000 clones listed, about 94% were seen once; the top ten hold 1%. This sample comprised peripheral blood, obtained 28 days after the second AZD1222 dose. These receptors were taken from an adult who received the AZD1222 COVID-19 vaccine. The CDR3 runs from the conserved cysteine through the conserved F or W. The D gene is left open where the match is weak. Clone size appears in some rows only: once, few, many, or a class for an expanded clone.

TRBV20-1,.,.,TRBJ1-5,TGCAGTGCTAGAGTCGGGCAGCCCCAGCATTTT,CSARVGQPQHF
TRBV6-5,.,.,TRBJ1-5,TGTGCCAGCAGTACCCGGGAGAGCAATCAGCCCCAGCATTTT,CASSTRESNQPQHF
TRBV4-1,.,.,TRBJ2-5,TGCGCCAGCAGCCAATCGACTCTTCGCGGGACAGAACCTAAAGAGACCCAGTACTTC,CASSQSTLRGTEPKETQYF
TRBV28,.,TRBD1,TRBJ2-7,TGTGCCAGCAGGGGACAGGGGAGCTCCTACGAGCAGTACTTC,CASRGQGSSYEQYF
TRBV7-2,few,TRBD1,TRBJ2-1,TGTGCCAGCAGAGACAGGGCTAATTACAATGAGCAGTTCTTC,CASRDRANYNEQFF
TRBV11-2,.,.,TRBJ1-2,TGTGCCTCACACCAGGGCGGCTATGGCTACACCTTC,CASHQGGYGYTF
TRBV6-5,.,TRBD1,TRBJ1-1,TGTGCCAGCAGTTACGGTTACAGGGGGCGATCCACTGAAGCTTTCTTT,CASSYGYRGRSTEAFF
TRBV30,.,.,TRBJ2-3,TGTGCCTGGAGTAGGGTCACAGATACGCAGTATTTT,CAWSRVTDTQYF
TRBV6-5,.,TRBD1,TRBJ1-2,TGTGCCAGCGCTCCTGGCGGGACAGGCTATGGCTACACCTTC,CASAPGGTGYGYTF
TRBV5-1,.,TRBD1,TRBJ2-5,TGCGCCAGCCGCAGGACAGGCCCGTACCAAGAGACCCAGTACTTC,CASRRTGPYQETQYF
TRBV7-9,once,.,TRBJ2-5,TGTGCCAGCAGCCCACTGCTTTTTAGCGCCCCAGAGACCCAGTACTTC,CASSPLLFSAPETQYF
TRBV5-6,.,.,TRBJ1-2,TGTGCCAGCAGCCTTAATCGGCAAGGCACCTTC,CASSLNRQGTF
TRBV12-3/TRBV12-4,once,TRBD1,TRBJ2-3,TGTGCCAGCAGCTTAACAGGGGTCTCGCCGCAGTATTTT,CASSLTGVSPQYF
TRBV28,.,TRBD1,TRBJ2-7,TGTGCCTCTACGTACCTTGGGGACAGGGGGTACGAGCAGTACTTC,CASTYLGDRGYEQYF
TRBV3-1/TRBV3-2,.,TRBD2,TRBJ2-5,TGTGCCAGCAGCCAGGGAGCGGGGGGGTACCAAGAGACCCAGTACTTC,CASSQGAGGYQETQYF
TRBV3-1/TRBV3-2,.,.,TRBJ1-6,TGTGCCAGCAGCTCGATAACCGCGAATTCACCCCTCCACTTT,CASSSITANSPLHF
TRBV6-6,few,.,TRBJ2-5,TGTGCCAGCAGTCGACGGGAACAAGAGACCCAGTACTTC,CASSRREQETQYF
TRBV7-9,.,TRBD1,TRBJ2-7,TGTGCCAGCAGCCGGGACAGACTCTACGAGCAGTACTTC,CASSRDRLYEQYF
TRBV29-1,.,.,TRBJ2-5,TGCAGCGTCGTTGCGGGGGCCGGCGAGACCCAGTACTTC,CSVVAGAGETQYF
TRBV6-5,.,.,TRBJ1-1,TGTGCCAGCAGACGAGGCAGCGGGGGGAACACTGAAGCTTTCTTT,CASRRGSGGNTEAFF
TRBV2,.,TRBD2,TRBJ2-1,TGTGCCAGCAGCCTAACTAGCGGGGGCTACAATGAGCAGTTCTTC,CASSLTSGGYNEQFF
TRBV3-1/TRBV3-2,.,TRBD1,TRBJ1-6,TGTGCCAGCAGCCACGGGACAGAGAATTCACCCCTCCACTTT,CASSHGTENSPLHF
TRBV30,.,.,TRBJ1-3,TGTGCCTGGCACAACAGGATTGGGGGGACCTCTGGAAACACCATATATTTT,CAWHNRIGGTSGNTIYF
TRBV7-6,.,.,TRBJ1-6,TGTGCCAGCAGCCCTGGACAGCTCCAACGTTCACCCCTCCACTTT,CASSPGQLQRSPLHF
TRBV7-9,.,TRBD1,TRBJ1-5,TGTGCCAGCAGCTTAGGACAGGGATATCCTAATCAGCCCCAGCATTTT,CASSLGQGYPNQPQHF
TRBV6-5,.,.,TRBJ2-3,TGTGCCAGCAGCCTAAGTCAGCCTAGCACAGATACGCAGTATTTT,CASSLSQPSTDTQYF
TRBV12-5,.,.,TRBJ1-5,TGTGCTAGTGGTTCCATGAATCAGCCCCAGCATTTT,CASGSMNQPQHF
TRBV18,.,.,TRBJ1-3,TGTGCCAGCTCTCCCGGACAGCGCTCTGGAAACACCATATATTTT,CASSPGQRSGNTIYF
TRBV19,.,.,TRBJ2-3,TGTGCCAGTAGTATAGCGGAAACTAGCACAGATACGCAGTATTTT,CASSIAETSTDTQYF
TRBV7-9,.,.,TRBJ1-4,TGTGCCAGCAGCCCACAGGGAAATGAAAAACTGTTTTTT,CASSPQGNEKLFF
TRBV2,few,.,TRBJ1-4,TGTGCCAGCAGTCAGACAGCCCCCACTAATGAAAAACTGTTTTTT,CASSQTAPTNEKLFF
TRBV2,.,TRBD2,TRBJ2-5,TGTGCCAGAACAACAGCGGGGGGTGAGACCCAGTACTTC,CARTTAGGETQYF
TRBV3-1/TRBV3-2,.,.,TRBJ1-1,TGTGCCAGCAGCCAATGGCGAGGAGGGGACACTGAAGCTTTCTTT,CASSQWRGGDTEAFF
TRBV2,.,TRBD2,TRBJ2-1,TGTGCCAGCAGACCCACTAGCGGGGGGGCCAATGAGCAGTTCTTC,CASRPTSGGANEQFF
TRBV7-2,.,.,TRBJ1-1,TGTGCCAGCAGCTTGGTCCGGGGCGCGGGGACTGAAGCTTTCTTT,CASSLVRGAGTEAFF
TRBV6-5,.,.,TRBJ1-1,TGTGCTTGGCCCGGGACAATGAACACTGAAGCTTTCTTT,CAWPGTMNTEAFF
TRBV2,.,TRBD1,TRBJ2-1,TGTGCCAGCACCAGACAGGGCCGATACAATGAGCAGTTCTTC,CASTRQGRYNEQFF
TRBV6-5,.,.,TRBJ2-7,TGTGCCACCTCGCTCGGGGGCATCTCCTACGAGCAGTACTTC,CATSLGGISYEQYF
TRBV11-3,.,.,TRBJ1-5,TGTGCCAGCAGCTTAGATAGGACGGACGTTAATCAGCCCCAGCATTTT,CASSLDRTDVNQPQHF
TRBV7-2,.,.,TRBJ1-1,TGTGCCAGCAGCTTCGGGGGCGGGAGGAACACTGAAGCTTTCTTT,CASSFGGGRNTEAFF